The 25 T cell receptor beta chains given below trace back to one sample, sequenced in a study of response to subunit inactivated influenza vaccine. Using its own MiXCR run on the RT-PCR reads, TCRdb lists one record per CDR3 protein. The sample lists 550,000 to 600,000 distinct CDR3 sequences, 10% to 15% occurring once. This specimen was PBMCs from blood, taken on the day of vaccination. These TCRs come from a man aged 50 to 59 who received an inactivated influenza vaccine.

This clonotype occurred a few times. This chain links TRBV7-2 with TRBJ2-6; TRBD2 aligns across 10 bases. This CDR3 region has 18 residues. V was clipped by 1 base and J by 3 bases; unmatched bases: 6. Looked up from germline, CDR1 is SGHTA and CDR2 is FQGNSA. The chain's CDR3 is CASSLVRAGGLGANVLTF. The CDR3 bases are TGTGCCAGCAGCTTAGTGCGAGCGGGGGGGCTTGGGGCCAACGTCCTGACTTTC.

A few counts support this clonotype. This chain connects TRBV20-1 to TRBJ1-6, with D uncertain. The CDR3 sequence is 13 residues long. The V gene's germline CDR1 is DFQATT and CDR2 SNEGSKA (reference sequence). The V gene lost 0 bases and the J gene lost 5 bases, with 5 bases spanning the gap. Here the CDR3 DNA reads TGCAGTGCTAGAGATGCAAATAATTCACCCCTCCACTTT. Protein: CSARDANNSPLHF.

This chain uses TRBV10-3 with TRBJ2-4, with a possible D match to TRBD2 (5 bases). The V gene lost 2 bases and the J gene lost 6 bases, with 14 bases spanning the gap. The CDR3 runs 15 residues. Germline V CDR1 and CDR2: ENHRY, SYGVKD. CDR3 protein: CAISEPGSAPNIQYF. The CDR3 DNA reads TGTGCCATCAGTGAGCCGGGATCAGCCCCAAACATTCAGTACTTC.

This clonotype was counted a few times. The chain combines TRBV20-1 with TRBJ2-7, with TRBD2 matching over 7 bases. CDR1 is DFQATT, CDR2 SNEGSKA, per germline (reference sequence). The CDR3 is made up of 15 amino acids. With 4 bases clipped from V and 2 bases from J, the junction kept 11 bases outside the gene matches. CDR3: CSAIGLKRGAYEQYF. CDR3 DNA: TGCAGTGCTATAGGACTTAAGCGGGGCGCCTACGAGCAGTACTTC.

This clonotype has more than one count but fewer than ten. The chain combines TRBV7-9 with TRBJ1-2; D perhaps matches TRBD1 (5 bases). This CDR3 has 14 residues. Germline lookup yields CDR1 SEHNR and CDR2 FQNEAQ (reference sequence). Deletions cut 4 bases from V and 10 bases from J, with 19 bases between. The CDR3 sequence: CASSSKGSREDYTF. The CDR3 DNA sequence: TGTGCCAGCAGCTCGAAAGGGTCCAGGGAGGACTACACCTTC.

The chain uses TRBV29-1 and TRBJ2-7; the match to TRBD2 covers 7 bases. V was pared by 4 bases and J by 7 bases, with 10 bases of the junction left unmatched. Germline V lookup: CDR1 SQVTM, CDR2 ANQGSEA. The CDR3 length is 13 residues. The CDR3 loop reads CSVVPGTTQEQYF. In DNA form, the CDR3 reads TGCAGCGTTGTCCCCGGGACTACGCAAGAGCAGTACTTC.

This clonotype appeared many times. The chain recombines TRBV15 with TRBJ2-2; D is undetermined. Germline V CDR1 and CDR2: LNHNV, YYDKDF (reference sequence). The CDR3 covers 15 residues. Trimming stripped 1 base from V and 2 bases from J, with 8 bases between. DNA for the CDR3: TGTGCCACCAGCAGAGGCGGTAGCAACACCGGGGAGCTGTTTTTT. It is translated as CATSRGGSNTGELFF.

This clonotype has more than one count but fewer than ten. V usage is TRBV12-3 or TRBV12-4 and J usage is TRBJ2-1; the match to TRBD1 covers 8 bases. Germline trimming cut 5 bases from V and 0 bases from J; bases unmatched to any gene: 9. The CDR3 totals 17 residues. CDR3: CASSPSRDRSSYNEQFF. CDR3 sequence (DNA): TGTGCCAGCAGTCCGTCCCGGGACAGGAGCTCCTACAATGAGCAGTTCTTC.

CDR3 in amino acids: CASSLNRMNEQFF. In DNA, the CDR3 is TGTGCCAGCAGCTTAAATAGAATGAATGAGCAGTTCTTC. The chain carries TRBV7-8 and TRBJ2-1; D uncertain. CDR1 is SGHVS and CDR2 is FQNEAQ in the germline V gene. The CDR3 extends over 13 amino acids. V lost 2 bases and J lost 7, with 9 bases in between. The full variable domain, in which reference TRBV7-8 and TRBJ2-1 provide the parts outside the CDR3, is GAGVSQSPRYKVAKRGQDVALRCDPISGHVSLFWYQQALGQGPEFLTYFQNEAQLDKSGLPSDRFFAERPEGSVSTLKIQRTQQEDSAVYLCASSLNRMNEQFFGPGTRLTVL.

This clonotype was detected only a few times. This sequence joins TRBV7-9 and TRBJ2-7; the D is unclear. The V end lost 0 bases, the J end lost 2 bases, and 8 bases lay between the germline ends. The CDR3 has 14 residues. Germline values: CDR1 SEHNR, CDR2 FQNEAQ (reference sequence). CDR3 DNA: TGTGCCAGCAGCTTAGCTATAGGGCCCTACGAGCAGTACTTC. Translating it yields CASSLAIGPYEQYF.

This clonotype has a count of ten or more. The chain is built from TRBV6-6 and TRBJ1-1, with 7 bases that match TRBD1. CDR3 length: 13 amino acids. Per germline, CDR1 MNHNY and CDR2 SVGAGI (reference sequence). V shed 6 bases, J shed 8 bases, and the junction held 9 bases outside the gene matches. For the CDR3, the DNA is TGTGCCAGCAGCCCCCCGGGACAGTCAGAAGCTTTCTTT. Amino acid sequence: CASSPPGQSEAFF.

This clonotype was recorded a few times. The chain is built from TRBV4-3 and TRBJ2-3, with 8 bases identical to TRBD1. Germline-derived CDR1 and CDR2 are LGHNA and YSLEER. The V and J ends lost 2 bases and 0 bases, in that order; junction bases with no gene match: 4. This CDR3 comprises 16 residues. The CDR3 loop reads CASSQQDRASTDTQYF. CDR3 nucleotide sequence: TGCGCCAGCAGCCAACAGGACAGGGCGAGCACAGATACGCAGTATTTT.

This clonotype came up many times. V gene TRBV5-5 combines with J gene TRBJ1-2, with D perhaps matching TRBD1 (6 bases). CDR3 size: 15 residues. Per germline, CDR1 SGHKS and CDR2 YYEKEE (reference sequence). V gave up 4 bases and J gave up 4 bases, with 17 bases separating them. In nucleotides, the CDR3 is TGTGCCAGCAGCCAAACTACGACAGGATCCTATGGCTACACCTTC. Its translation: CASSQTTTGSYGYTF.

The sample holds a few counts of this clonotype. The chain employs TRBV7-2 and TRBJ1-1; TRBD1 might be the D (6 bases). CDR1 is SGHTA and CDR2 is FQGNSA in the germline V gene. V was trimmed by 4 bases and J by 3 bases, leaving 18 bases between them. The CDR3 contains 16 residues. The CDR3 sequence: CASSSSYRVADTEAFF. The CDR3 coding sequence is TGTGCCAGCAGCTCGAGTTACAGGGTCGCAGACACTGAAGCTTTCTTT.

CDR3 nucleotides: TGCGCCAGCAGCACAGGGACTAGCGGGGGATTCACAGATACGCAGTATTTT. It specifies CASSTGTSGGFTDTQYF. The chain combines TRBV5-1 with TRBJ2-3; 14 bases are shared with TRBD2. This CDR3 comprises 17 residues. The junction had 6 bases not matched to a gene; V was cut back by 4 bases and J by 2 bases. Germline CDR1 is SGHRS and CDR2 is YFSETQ.

This clonotype was seen many times. The chain uses TRBV5-6 and TRBJ1-1, with D uncertain. Deletions cut 4 bases from V and 3 bases from J, with 16 bases between. The CDR3 loop spans 15 amino acids. CDR1 SGHDT and CDR2 YYEEEE come from the germline V gene. CDR3 residues: CASSPWTGEYTEAFF. As DNA, the CDR3 is TGTGCCAGCAGCCCCTGGACGGGAGAGTACACTGAAGCTTTCTTT.

Comments on this clonotype: Germline is not matched at one junction end, which may reflect a read error. V gene TRBV5-1 combines with J gene TRBJ2-1, with D unresolved. Germline lookup yields CDR1 SGHRS and CDR2 YFSETQ. The CDR3 has 15 amino acids. CDR3 protein: CVSSHPDGTYNEQFF. As DNA, the CDR3 is TGCGTCAGCAGCCACCCCGACGGAACATACAATGAGCAGTTCTTC.

The chain employs TRBV7-2 and TRBJ2-5; tentatively, D is TRBD2 (6 bases). This CDR3 region has 14 residues. Per germline, CDR1 SGHTA and CDR2 FQGNSA. Between the trimmed V and J ends, which lost 3 bases and 5 bases, there was a span of 13 bases. The CDR3, as DNA: TGTGCCAGCAGCTTGAGGACGGAGGGGGAGACCCAGTACTTC. Its protein product is CASSLRTEGETQYF.

The rearrangement joins TRBV28 to TRBJ2-7; tentative D call: TRBD1 (5 bases). Trimming stripped 10 bases from V and 0 bases from J, with 16 bases between. This CDR3 contains 14 residues. Germline V gene sequence: CDR1 MDHEN, CDR2 SYDVKM. This chain's CDR3 is CATWIGDDSYEQYF. The CDR3 nucleotides are TGTGCCACCTGGATAGGGGATGACTCCTACGAGCAGTACTTC.

CDR3 residues: CASSYSIAGGGYNEQFF. CDR3 in DNA: TGTGCCAGCAGTTACTCGATAGCTGGGGGCGGCTACAATGAGCAGTTCTTC. The chain combines TRBV6-5 with TRBJ2-1; D may be TRBD1 (6 bases). The V gene's germline CDR1 is MNHEY and CDR2 SVGAGI. The CDR3 has 17 amino acids. The germline V and J ends were trimmed by 0 bases and 3 bases, with 15 bases remaining between them.

V usage is TRBV6-2 or TRBV6-3 and J usage is TRBJ1-1; D is perhaps TRBD1 (5 bases). In germline, CDR1 is MNHEY, CDR2 SVGEGT. Trimming shortened V by 0 bases and J by 5 bases, and 10 bases separated the two germline ends. The CDR3 consists of 14 residues. The CDR3 loop reads CASSYSGRGTEAFF. The CDR3 DNA follows: TGTGCCAGCAGTTACTCGGGGCGGGGGACTGAAGCTTTCTTT.

The chain employs TRBV28 and TRBJ2-3; the match to TRBD2 covers 14 bases. From germline, CDR1 is MDHEN and CDR2 SYDVKM. The CDR3 is made up of 19 amino acids. Germline trimming cut 2 bases from V and 5 bases from J; bases unmatched to any gene: 12. CDR3 region: CASSLKTSGRAGLGDTQYF. CDR3 in DNA: TGTGCCAGCAGTTTAAAGACTAGCGGGAGGGCCGGGTTAGGAGATACGCAGTATTTT.

The chain combines TRBV9 with TRBJ1-1, with D maybe TRBD1 (5 bases). CDR3 length equals 14 residues. Germline values: CDR1 SGDLS, CDR2 YYNGEE. The germline V and J ends were trimmed by 3 bases and 1 base, with 10 bases remaining between them. The CDR3 coding sequence is TGTGCCAGCAGCGCAGGGTTAGAGAACACTGAAGCTTTCTTT. Translation gives CASSAGLENTEAFF.

This clonotype was found a few times. The rearrangement joins TRBV6-5 to TRBJ1-1; D remains ambiguous. V lost 3 bases and J 1 base, leaving 12 bases between the germline ends. Germline lookup yields CDR1 MNHEY and CDR2 SVGAGI. The CDR3 loop spans 15 amino acids. In DNA, the CDR3 is TGTGCCAGCAGTTATCGTGGCGGAGGGAACACTGAAGCTTTCTTT. This encodes CASSYRGGGNTEAFF.

This chain connects TRBV19 to TRBJ2-1, with TRBD2 as a possible D gene (5 bases). Germline V gene data show CDR1 as LNHDA and CDR2 as SQIVND (reference sequence). Trimming shortened V by 7 bases and J by 4 bases, and 11 bases separated the two germline ends. The CDR3 spans 13 residues. CDR3 DNA: TGTGCCAGTATTGGACTCGGGTACAATGAGCAGTTCTTC. Protein sequence: CASIGLGYNEQFF.